A single T cell receptor beta chain is shown here with its context. What it recognizes is unknown. The data derive from a study of blood T cells in healthy people across ages. Trimming cost V 4 bases and J 6 bases, with 15 bases left between them. The CDR3 has 14 residues. Germline assignment: CDR1 MNHNY and CDR2 SVGAGI (reference sequence). The study, taken as a whole, reports: Age showed a roughly linear inverse relationship with TCR beta diversity per million T cells.

Next came a second PCR, run for about 6 to 12 cycles, which used a sample-barcoded 5' primer along with a J-beta primer mix. Every cDNA was tagged by a template-switch adaptor with 12 random nucleotides. Individual samples furnished no less than 2.5 million CDR3-containing paired-end reads apiece. TCRdb processed the 5' RACE reads anew with MiXCR; each CDR3 protein has one entry. The sample has roughly 2 million distinct CDR3 sequences; 40% to 55% are singletons. The sample taken for sequencing was blood. V usage is TRBV6-6 and J usage is TRBJ2-5; D gene ambiguous. The clonotype was recovered from a woman in her thirties or forties in good health. The CDR3 region has the DNA TGTGCCAGCAGTTTCGACCGCGGCCGAAAGACCCAGTACTTC. Protein product: CASSFDRGRKTQYF.